The rows below give T cell receptor beta chains drawn from one sample of a study of a mutant IDH1 vaccine in newly diagnosed glioma. Which antigens these TCRs recognize remains unknown. The table came from immunoSEQ multiplex PCR; TCRdb's copy has only in-frame clones and leaves some out. The sample has tens of thousands of clones; 80% to 90% are singletons. The sample consisted of PBMCs, taken from a glioma patient whose treatment included an IDH1 peptide vaccine. The receptors stem from a woman aged 25 to 39 with glioma. CDR3s include the opening cysteine and the closing phenylalanine or tryptophan. D genes are given only for firm matches. Only part of the rows carry a size: once, few, many, or a class if the clone is expanded.

D gene	V gene	J gene	clone size	CDR3 DNA	CDR3 protein
.	TRBV27	TRBJ1-1	.	TGTGCCAGCAGTTGGCAGGCGAACCTGAACACTGAAGCTTTCTTT	CASSWQANLNTEAFF
.	TRBV10-1	TRBJ1-1	.	TGCGCCAGCAGCCCCACAGGGAAAGCGAACACTGAAGCTTTCTTT	CASSPTGKANTEAFF
TRBD1	TRBV11-2	TRBJ2-7	.	TGTGCCAGCAGCCCCCGACAGGGGGCCTACGAGCAGTACTTC	CASSPRQGAYEQYF
.	TRBV4-1	TRBJ1-1	.	TGCGCCAGCAGCCAACTGGGCTTGAACACTGAAGCTTTCTTT	CASSQLGLNTEAFF
.	TRBV29-1	TRBJ2-5	once	TGCAGCGTTGAAGAGGGTACACACGGGAAAACCTCACAAGAGACCCAGTACTTC	CSVEEGTHGKTSQETQYF
.	TRBV6-5	TRBJ2-7	.	TGTGCCAGCCGAAAATGGGGGTCAGCCAGTTACGAGCAGTACTTC	CASRKWGSASYEQYF
TRBD1	TRBV29-1	TRBJ1-2	.	TGCAGCGTGACAGGGGGCAGGGATGGCTACACCTTC	CSVTGGRDGYTF
.	TRBV29-1	TRBJ2-7	.	TGCAGCGTTGAGGACGGGTCCTACGAGCAGTACTTC	CSVEDGSYEQYF
TRBD2	TRBV7-7	TRBJ2-2	.	TGTGCCAGCAGCCCCCCCGGGACTAGCCGACCGAACACCGGGGAGCTGTTTTTT	CASSPPGTSRPNTGELFF
.	TRBV2	TRBJ2-3	.	TGTGCCAGCAGTGAGGGAGTCGGTCCGGATACGCAGTATTTT	CASSEGVGPDTQYF
.	TRBV10-2	TRBJ1-1	.	TGCGCCAGCCTCCAGGGGAACACTGAAGCTTTCTTT	CASLQGNTEAFF
.	TRBV11-1	TRBJ1-5	.	TGTGCCAGCAGCTTAGCGGGTTCGGGAAATCAGCCCCAGCATTTT	CASSLAGSGNQPQHF
.	TRBV11-2	TRBJ2-7	.	TGTGCCAGCAGCTCGATGGAGGGGCCCGGCTCCTACGAGCAGTACTTC	CASSSMEGPGSYEQYF
.	TRBV6-1	TRBJ1-4	.	TGTGCCAGCTCCCTATCGGAGAATGAAAAACTGTTTTTT	CASSLSENEKLFF
.	TRBV19	TRBJ1-1	.	TGTGCCAGTAGTGCGGCGGGATTGAACACTGAAGCTTTCTTT	CASSAAGLNTEAFF
.	TRBV5-1	TRBJ1-4	.	TGCGCCAGCAGCTTGGCCGGGTCTCCTAATGAAAAACTGTTTTTT	CASSLAGSPNEKLFF
.	TRBV4-2	TRBJ2-5	once	TGTGCCAGCAGCCAAGACGGGTGGTCAGAGACCCAGTACTTC	CASSQDGWSETQYF
.	TRBV27	TRBJ2-7	.	TGTGCCAGCAGTTTCGGTGGAGTGGGGTCCGAGCAGTACTTC	CASSFGGVGSEQYF
.	TRBV27	TRBJ1-2	.	TGTGCCAGCAGTTTAGACGCGGACTATGGCTACACCTTC	CASSLDADYGYTF
TRBD2	TRBV25-1	TRBJ2-5	.	TGTGCCAGCAGTGAAGGGACTAGCGGGGCCCGGGAGACCCAGTACTTC	CASSEGTSGARETQYF
.	TRBV29-1	TRBJ1-2	few	TGCAGCGTTGAAGGGGTGAGCCCACATCTATATGGCTACACCTTC	CSVEGVSPHLYGYTF
.	TRBV4-1	TRBJ1-3	.	TGCGCCAGCAGCCAAGAACCCCAGCTATTCTCTGGAAACACCATATATTTT	CASSQEPQLFSGNTIYF
.	TRBV5-4	TRBJ1-2	.	TGTGCCAGCAGGGGTAGTGAGACTGGCTACACCTTC	CASRGSETGYTF
.	TRBV19	TRBJ1-5	.	TGTGCCAGTAGTATGGGGGGGTTACTAATCGGTCAGCCCCAGCATTTT	CASSMGGLLIGQPQHF
TRBD2	TRBV10-3	TRBJ2-3	.	TGTGCCATCAGTGGAGGGGTAGAGCGGGGGCGACCAGATACGCAGTATTTT	CAISGGVERGRPDTQYF
TRBD1	TRBV23-1	TRBJ2-7	few	TGCGCCAGCAGTCGACAGGGGATCGACGAGCAGTACTTC	CASSRQGIDEQYF